The clone carrying this T cell receptor beta chain was observed a few times. As yet, its antigen is unknown. V lost 7 bases to trimming and J lost 0 bases, with 13 bases between them. Germline V gene data show CDR1 as SEHNR and CDR2 as FQNEAQ (reference sequence). The CDR3 has 14 amino acids. Using a J-beta primer mix together with a sample-barcoded 5' primer, a second PCR was run for about 6 to 12 cycles. TCRdb passed the 5' RACE reads through MiXCR, listing each CDR3 protein once. The sample contains fewer than 2 million distinct CDR3 sequences, approximately 39% of which appear only once. The source of the sample is a study of blood T cells in healthy people across ages. In the study overall: Every two T cells gave about one barcoded beta molecule via template switching.

Study-level points and caveats: PBMCs went unsorted, and a conclusive naive versus antigen-experienced comparison was therefore prevented.

The V and J genes are TRBV7-9 and TRBJ2-7; D is undetermined. The specimen was blood. The TCR originated in a human donor in good health. The CDR3 loop reads CASTVIPPSYEQYF. Here the CDR3 DNA reads TGTGCCAGCACCGTTATTCCCCCCTCCTACGAGCAGTACTTC.